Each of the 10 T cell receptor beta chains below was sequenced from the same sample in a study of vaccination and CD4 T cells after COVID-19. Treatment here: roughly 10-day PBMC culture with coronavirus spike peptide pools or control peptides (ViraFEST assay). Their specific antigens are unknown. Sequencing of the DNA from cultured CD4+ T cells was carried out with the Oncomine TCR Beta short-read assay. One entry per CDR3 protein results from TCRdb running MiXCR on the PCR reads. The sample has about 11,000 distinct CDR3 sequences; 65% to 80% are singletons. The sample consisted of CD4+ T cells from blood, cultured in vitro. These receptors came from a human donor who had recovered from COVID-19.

The CDR3 reads CASSLRTGLDSPLHF. DNA of the CDR3: TGTGCCAGCAGCTTAAGAACGGGGTTGGATTCACCCCTCCACTTT. The chain joins TRBV7-9 to TRBJ1-6; no reliable D call. Per the germline V gene, CDR1 is SEHNR and CDR2 is FQNEAQ (reference sequence). The CDR3 covers 15 residues. The V gene lost 2 bases and the J gene lost 8 bases, with 13 bases spanning the gap.

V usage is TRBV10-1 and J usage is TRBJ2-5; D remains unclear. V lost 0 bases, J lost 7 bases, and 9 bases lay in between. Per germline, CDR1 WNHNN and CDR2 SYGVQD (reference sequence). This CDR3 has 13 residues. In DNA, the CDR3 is TGCGCCAGCAGTGAGTCGGTTTTTGGGACCCAGTACTTC. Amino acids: CASSESVFGTQYF.

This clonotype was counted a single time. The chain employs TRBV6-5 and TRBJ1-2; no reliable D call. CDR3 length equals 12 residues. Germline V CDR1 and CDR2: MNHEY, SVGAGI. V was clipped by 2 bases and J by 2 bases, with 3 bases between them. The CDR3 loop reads CASSYGNYGYTF. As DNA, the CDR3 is TGTGCCAGCAGTTACGGCAACTATGGCTACACCTTC.

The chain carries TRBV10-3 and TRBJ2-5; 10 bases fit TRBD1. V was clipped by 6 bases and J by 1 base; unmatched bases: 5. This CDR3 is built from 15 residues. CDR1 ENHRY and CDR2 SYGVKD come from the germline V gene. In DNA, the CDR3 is TGTGCCATCAGCCCGACAGGGGGCTCCCAAGAGACCCAGTACTTC. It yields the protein CAISPTGGSQETQYF.

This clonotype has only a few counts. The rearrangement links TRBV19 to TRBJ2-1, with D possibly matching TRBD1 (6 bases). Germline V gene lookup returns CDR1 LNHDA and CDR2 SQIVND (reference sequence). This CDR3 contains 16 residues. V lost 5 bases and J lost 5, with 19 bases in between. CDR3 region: CASSQRQASSDNEQFF. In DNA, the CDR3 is TGTGCCAGTAGTCAACGACAGGCATCATCCGACAATGAGCAGTTCTTC. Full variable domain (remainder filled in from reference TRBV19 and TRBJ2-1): DGGITQSPKYLFRKEGQNVTLSCEQNLNHDAMYWYRQDPGQGLRLIYYSQIVNDFQKGDIAEGYSVSREKKESFPLTVTSAQKNPTAFYLCASSQRQASSDNEQFFGPGTRLTVL.

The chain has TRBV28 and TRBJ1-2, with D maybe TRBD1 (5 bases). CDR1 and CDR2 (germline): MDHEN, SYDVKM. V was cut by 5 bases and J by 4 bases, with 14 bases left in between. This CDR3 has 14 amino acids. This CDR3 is CASSGGGFGYGYTF. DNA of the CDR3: TGTGCCAGCAGTGGTGGGGGGTTCGGCTATGGCTACACCTTC.

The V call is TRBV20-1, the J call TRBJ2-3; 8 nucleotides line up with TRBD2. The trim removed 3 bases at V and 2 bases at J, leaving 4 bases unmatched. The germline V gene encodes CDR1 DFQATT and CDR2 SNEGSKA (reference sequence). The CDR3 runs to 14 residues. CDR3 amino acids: CSARILAATDTQYF. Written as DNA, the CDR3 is TGCAGTGCTAGGATACTAGCGGCCACAGATACGCAGTATTTT.

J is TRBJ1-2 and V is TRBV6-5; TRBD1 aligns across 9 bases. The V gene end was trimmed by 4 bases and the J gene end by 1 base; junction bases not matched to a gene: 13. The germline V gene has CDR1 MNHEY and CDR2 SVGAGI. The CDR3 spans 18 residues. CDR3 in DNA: TGTGCCAGCAGTTCCGCCGGGACAGGGACACCTCTTAACTATGGCTACACCTTC. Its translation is CASSSAGTGTPLNYGYTF.

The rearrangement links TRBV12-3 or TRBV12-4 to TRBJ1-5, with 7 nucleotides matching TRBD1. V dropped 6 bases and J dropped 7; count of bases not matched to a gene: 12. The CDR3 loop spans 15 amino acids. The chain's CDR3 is CASSRSTGRDQPQHF. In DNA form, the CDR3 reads TGTGCCAGCAGCCGTTCGACAGGGAGGGACCAGCCCCAGCATTTT.

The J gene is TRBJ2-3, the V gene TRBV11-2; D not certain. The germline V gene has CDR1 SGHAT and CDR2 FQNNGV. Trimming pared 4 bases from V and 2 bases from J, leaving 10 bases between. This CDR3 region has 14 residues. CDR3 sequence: CASSSSIITDTQYF. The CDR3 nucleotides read TGTGCCAGCAGCTCCTCGATAATCACAGATACGCAGTATTTT.